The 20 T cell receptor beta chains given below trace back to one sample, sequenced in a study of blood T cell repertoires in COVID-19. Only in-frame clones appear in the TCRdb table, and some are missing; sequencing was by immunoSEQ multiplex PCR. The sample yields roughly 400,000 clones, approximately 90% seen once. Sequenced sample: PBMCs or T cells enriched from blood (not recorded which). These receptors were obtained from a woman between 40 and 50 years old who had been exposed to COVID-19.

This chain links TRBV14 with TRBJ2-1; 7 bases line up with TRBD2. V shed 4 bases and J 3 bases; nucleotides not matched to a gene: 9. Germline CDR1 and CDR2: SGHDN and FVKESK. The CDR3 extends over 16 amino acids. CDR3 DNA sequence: TGTGCCAGCAGCCGGGGAGCGGGGAGACTCTACAATGAGCAGTTCTTC. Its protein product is CASSRGAGRLYNEQFF. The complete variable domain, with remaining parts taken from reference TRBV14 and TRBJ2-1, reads EAGVTQFPSHSVIEKGQTVTLRCDPISGHDNLYWYRRVMGKEIKFLLHFVKESKQDESGMPNNRFLAERTGGTYSTLKVQPAELEDSGVYFCASSRGAGRLYNEQFFGPGTRLTVL.

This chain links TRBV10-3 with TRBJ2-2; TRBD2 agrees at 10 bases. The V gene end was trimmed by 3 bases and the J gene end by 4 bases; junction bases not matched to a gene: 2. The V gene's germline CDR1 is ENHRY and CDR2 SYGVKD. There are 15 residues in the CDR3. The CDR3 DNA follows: TGTGCCATCAGTGACCTAGCGGGGGTCACCGGGGAGCTGTTTTTT. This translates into CAISDLAGVTGELFF.

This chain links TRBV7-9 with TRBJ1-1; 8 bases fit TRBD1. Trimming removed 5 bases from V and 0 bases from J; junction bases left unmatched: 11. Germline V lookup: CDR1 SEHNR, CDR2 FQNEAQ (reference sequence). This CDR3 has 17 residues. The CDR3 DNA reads TGTGCCAGCAGCCTTATTCCTCGGACAGGGTTGAACACTGAAGCTTTCTTT. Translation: CASSLIPRTGLNTEAFF.

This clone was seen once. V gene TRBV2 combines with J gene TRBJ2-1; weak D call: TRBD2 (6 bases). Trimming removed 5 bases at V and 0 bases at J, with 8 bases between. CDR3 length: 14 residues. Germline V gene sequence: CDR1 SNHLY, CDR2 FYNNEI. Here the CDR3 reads CASSPGSSYNEQFF. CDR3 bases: TGTGCCAGCAGTCCCGGGAGCTCCTACAATGAGCAGTTCTTC.

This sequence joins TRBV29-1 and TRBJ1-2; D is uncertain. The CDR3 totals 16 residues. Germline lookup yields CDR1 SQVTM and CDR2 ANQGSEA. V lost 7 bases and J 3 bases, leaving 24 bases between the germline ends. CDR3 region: CSAQAGLGGEYYGYTF. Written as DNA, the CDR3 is TGCAGCGCCCAAGCAGGTTTGGGCGGGGAGTACTATGGCTACACCTTC.

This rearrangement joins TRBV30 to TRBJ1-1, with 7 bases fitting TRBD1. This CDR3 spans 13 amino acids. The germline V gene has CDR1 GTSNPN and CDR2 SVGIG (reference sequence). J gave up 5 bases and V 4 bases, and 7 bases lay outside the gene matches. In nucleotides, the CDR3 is TGTGCCTGGACTACAGGGGTCGTTACTGAAGCTTTCTTT. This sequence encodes CAWTTGVVTEAFF.

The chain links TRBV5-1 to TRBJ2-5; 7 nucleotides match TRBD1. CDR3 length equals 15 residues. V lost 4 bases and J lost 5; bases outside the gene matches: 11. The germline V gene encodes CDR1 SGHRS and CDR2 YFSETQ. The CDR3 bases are TGCGCCAGCAGCATAGGGACAGCCATTCAGGAGACCCAGTACTTC. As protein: CASSIGTAIQETQYF.

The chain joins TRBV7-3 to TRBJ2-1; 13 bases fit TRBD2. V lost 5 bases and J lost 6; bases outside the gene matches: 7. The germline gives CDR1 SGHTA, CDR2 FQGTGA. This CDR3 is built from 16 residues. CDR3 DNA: TGTGCCAGCAGCAAAAGACTAGCGGGAGGAGTCAATGAGCAGTTCTTC. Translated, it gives CASSKRLAGGVNEQFF.

The CDR3 region has the DNA TGTGCCAGCAGCTTGACTGGGACAGGTAGCACAGATACGCAGTATTTT. Protein sequence: CASSLTGTGSTDTQYF. V and J are TRBV7-3 and TRBJ2-3; TRBD1 matches at 8 bases. The V gene's germline CDR1 is SGHTA and CDR2 FQGTGA. The length of the CDR3 is 16 residues. J lost 0 bases, V lost 3 bases, and 5 bases had no gene match.

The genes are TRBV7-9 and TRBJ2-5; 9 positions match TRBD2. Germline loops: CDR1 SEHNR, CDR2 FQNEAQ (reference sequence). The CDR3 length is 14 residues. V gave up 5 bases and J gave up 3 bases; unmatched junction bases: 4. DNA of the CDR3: TGTGCCAGCAGCCCGACTAGCGGAGAAGAGACCCAGTACTTC. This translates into CASSPTSGEETQYF.

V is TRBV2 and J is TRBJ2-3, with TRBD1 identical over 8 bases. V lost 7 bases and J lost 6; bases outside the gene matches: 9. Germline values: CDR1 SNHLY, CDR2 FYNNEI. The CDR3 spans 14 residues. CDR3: CASMVQGAGDTQYF. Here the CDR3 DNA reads TGTGCCAGCATGGTGCAGGGGGCAGGGGATACGCAGTATTTT.

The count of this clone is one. CDR3 DNA sequence: TGTGCCAGCAGCCAAGAAACGCGGGCAGGGGGGTACGAGCAGTACTTC. This gives the protein CASSQETRAGGYEQYF. The rearrangement links TRBV14 to TRBJ2-7, with D perhaps matching TRBD1 (7 bases). Germline assignment: CDR1 SGHDN and CDR2 FVKESK. The CDR3 totals 16 residues. With 0 bases removed from V and 4 bases from J, the gap between germline ends came to 16 bases.

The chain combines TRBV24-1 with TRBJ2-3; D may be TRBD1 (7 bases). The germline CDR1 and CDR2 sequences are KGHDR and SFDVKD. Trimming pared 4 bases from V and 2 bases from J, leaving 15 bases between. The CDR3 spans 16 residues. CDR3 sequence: CATSDTPGGNTDTQYF. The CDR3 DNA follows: TGTGCCACCAGTGACACCCCAGGGGGGAACACAGATACGCAGTATTTT.

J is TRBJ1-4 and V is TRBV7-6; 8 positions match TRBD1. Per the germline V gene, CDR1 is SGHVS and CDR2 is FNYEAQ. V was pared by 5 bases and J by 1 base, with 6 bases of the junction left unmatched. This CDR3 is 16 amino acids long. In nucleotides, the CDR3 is TGTGCCAGCAGCCCCGACAGGGGTGGAACTAATGAAAAACTGTTTTTT. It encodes CASSPDRGGTNEKLFF.

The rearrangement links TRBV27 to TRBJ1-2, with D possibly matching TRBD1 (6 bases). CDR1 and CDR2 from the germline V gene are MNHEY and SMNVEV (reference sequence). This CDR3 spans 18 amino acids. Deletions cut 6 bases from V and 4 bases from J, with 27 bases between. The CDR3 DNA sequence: TGTGCCAGCAGCCTCTCCAGGGGACAAGGACCCAGTGGCTATGGCTACACCTTC. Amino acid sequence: CASSLSRGQGPSGYGYTF.

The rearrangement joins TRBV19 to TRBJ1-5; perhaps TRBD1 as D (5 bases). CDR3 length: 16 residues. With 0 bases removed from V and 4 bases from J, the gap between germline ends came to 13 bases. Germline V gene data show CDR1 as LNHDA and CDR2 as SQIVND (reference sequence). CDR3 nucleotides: TGTGCCAGTAGTATAGAGGAGGGGCGAGATAATCAGCCCCAGCATTTT. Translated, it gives CASSIEEGRDNQPQHF.

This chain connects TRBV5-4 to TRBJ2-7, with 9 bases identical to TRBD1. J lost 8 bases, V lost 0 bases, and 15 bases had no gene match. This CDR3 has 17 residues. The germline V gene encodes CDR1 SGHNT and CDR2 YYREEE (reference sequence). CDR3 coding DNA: TGTGCCAGCAGCTTGGCCAGCCACGGGACAGGGTTTAGGAAGCAGTACTTC. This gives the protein CASSLASHGTGFRKQYF.

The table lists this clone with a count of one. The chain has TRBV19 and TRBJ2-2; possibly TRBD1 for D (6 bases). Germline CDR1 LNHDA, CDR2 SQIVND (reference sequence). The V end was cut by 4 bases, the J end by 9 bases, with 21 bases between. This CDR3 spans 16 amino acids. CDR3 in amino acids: CASSKNRDTSFWELFF. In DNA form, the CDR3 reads TGTGCCAGTAGTAAGAACCGGGACACAAGCTTTTGGGAGCTGTTTTTT.

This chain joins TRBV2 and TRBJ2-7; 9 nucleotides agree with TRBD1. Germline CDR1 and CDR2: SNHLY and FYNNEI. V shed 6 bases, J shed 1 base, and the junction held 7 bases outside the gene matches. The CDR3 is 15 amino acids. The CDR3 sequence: CASRSDRGRSYEQYF. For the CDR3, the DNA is TGTGCCAGCAGATCGGACAGGGGACGTTCCTACGAGCAGTACTTC. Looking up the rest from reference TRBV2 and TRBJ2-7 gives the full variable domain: EPEVTQTPSHQVTQMGQEVILRCVPISNHLYFYWYRQILGQKVEFLVSFYNNEISEKSEIFDDQFSVERPDGSNFTLKIRSTKLEDSAMYFCASRSDRGRSYEQYFGPGTRLTVT.

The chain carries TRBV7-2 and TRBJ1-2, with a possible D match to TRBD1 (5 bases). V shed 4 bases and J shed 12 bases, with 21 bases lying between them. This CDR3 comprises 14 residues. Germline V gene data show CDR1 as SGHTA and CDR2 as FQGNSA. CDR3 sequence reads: CASSSSGTGAADTF. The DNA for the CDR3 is TGTGCCAGCAGCTCCTCCGGGACTGGGGCGGCGGACACCTTC.